The entry that follows covers one TCR beta chain sequence. Generated by immunoSEQ multiplex PCR, the TCRdb table keeps only in-frame clones and is missing some. Here the sample spans approximately 210,000 clones, 80% to 90% being singletons. With 4 bases clipped from V and 6 bases from J, the junction kept 2 bases outside the gene matches. Germline lookup yields CDR1 MGHRA and CDR2 YSYEKL. This CDR3 comprises 13 residues. The data originate from a study of blood T cell repertoires in COVID-19. Study overall: Donors in the United States, Italy and Spain gave samples during acute or convalescent COVID-19.

Input material: peripheral blood. This sequence was found in a woman in her 70s with active or convalescent COVID-19. J is TRBJ1-2 and V is TRBV4-1; 10 positions agree with TRBD1. CDR3 sequence: CASSRGTGDGYTF. The CDR3 DNA reads TGCGCCAGCAGCCGGGGGACAGGGGATGGCTACACCTTC.